The 23 T cell receptor beta chains reported below all come from one sample, sequenced in a study of long-term antiretroviral therapy in people with HIV. This was the immunoSEQ v3.0 assay at survey level. Only in-frame clones appear in the TCRdb table, and some are missing; sequencing was by immunoSEQ multiplex PCR. Counted here are approximately 17,000 clones, 81% occurring once; the ten biggest clones make up 14%. Source: unsorted PBMCs, taken approximately 14 months before starting antiretroviral therapy. The source is a man younger than 40 with HIV.

The chain links TRBV4-3 to TRBJ2-2, with 12 bases that match TRBD2. The CDR3 is 17 amino acids. Looked up from germline, CDR1 is LGHNA and CDR2 is YSLEER. The V segment lost 2 bases and the J segment 7 bases; nucleotides outside the gene matches: 8. The CDR3: CASSQTVGTSGFGELFF. The CDR3 coding sequence is TGCGCCAGCAGCCAAACAGTCGGGACTAGCGGGTTCGGGGAGCTGTTTTTT.

The V and J genes are TRBV5-1 and TRBJ2-5; 10 nucleotides match TRBD1. This CDR3 contains 15 residues. CDR1 is SGHRS and CDR2 is YFSETQ in the germline V gene. With V trimmed by 4 bases and J by 3 bases, 6 bases remained unmatched. This chain's CDR3 is CASSRPGTGEETQYF. The CDR3, as DNA: TGCGCCAGCAGCCGACCCGGGACAGGGGAAGAGACCCAGTACTTC.

In this sample, this clone turned up once. This chain uses TRBV29-1 with TRBJ2-1; TRBD1 agrees at 8 bases. The CDR3 totals 13 residues. CDR1 is SQVTM, CDR2 ANQGSEA, per germline. V dropped 6 bases and J dropped 4; count of bases not matched to a gene: 5. The CDR3 reads CSVDGTGYNEQFF. The CDR3 region has the DNA TGCAGCGTGGACGGGACAGGATACAATGAGCAGTTCTTC.

The V gene is TRBV7-8, the J gene TRBJ2-3, with TRBD2 identical over 7 bases. CDR1 SGHVS and CDR2 FQNEAQ come from the germline V gene. This CDR3 is 14 amino acids long. With 4 bases clipped from V and 4 bases from J, the junction kept 5 bases outside the gene matches. The CDR3 nucleotides are TGTGCCAGCAGCTCCCCCACTAGCGCAGATACGCAGTATTTT. It yields the protein CASSSPTSADTQYF.

The chain links TRBV19 to TRBJ2-1; 8 nucleotides agree with TRBD1. Losses at the gene ends were 7 bases for V and 1 base for J; bases not matched to a gene: 6. CDR1 and CDR2 from the germline V gene are LNHDA and SQIVND (reference sequence). The CDR3 has 15 amino acids. Here the CDR3 reads CASKHDRGSYNEQFF. In DNA form, the CDR3 reads TGTGCCAGTAAACATGACAGGGGATCCTACAATGAGCAGTTCTTC.

The chain recombines TRBV7-8 with TRBJ2-7; no clear D gene. The CDR3 totals 12 residues. The germline CDR1 and CDR2 sequences are SGHVS and FQNEAQ. V was pared by 3 bases and J by 7 bases, with 10 bases between. CDR3 loop: CASSFGPQEQYF. DNA for the CDR3: TGTGCCAGCAGCTTCGGCCCCCAGGAGCAGTACTTC. Full variable domain (missing parts from reference TRBV7-8 and TRBJ2-7): GAGVSQSPRYKVAKRGQDVALRCDPISGHVSLFWYQQALGQGPEFLTYFQNEAQLDKSGLPSDRFFAERPEGSVSTLKIQRTQQEDSAVYLCASSFGPQEQYFGPGTRLTVT.

V usage is TRBV10-3 and J usage is TRBJ2-3; D possibly corresponds to TRBD2 (5 bases). Trimming took off 7 bases at V and 0 bases at J, with 11 bases between the two ends. This CDR3 has 14 residues. Germline assignment: CDR1 ENHRY and CDR2 SYGVKD. CDR3 in DNA: TGTGCCATCAAGTCGAGCGGTAGCACAGATACGCAGTATTTT. This sequence encodes CAIKSSGSTDTQYF.

This clone came up once. The chain uses TRBV7-2 and TRBJ1-1; D gene ambiguous. The CDR3 loop spans 12 amino acids. In germline, CDR1 is SGHTA, CDR2 FQGNSA. The V end was cut by 8 bases, the J end by 7 bases, with 14 bases between. The CDR3 loop is CASRLPRDEAFF. Here the CDR3 DNA reads TGTGCCAGCCGGTTGCCGCGGGATGAAGCTTTCTTT.

V usage is TRBV15 and J usage is TRBJ1-1, with no clear D. The V gene's germline CDR1 is LNHNV and CDR2 YYDKDF (reference sequence). This CDR3 has 14 amino acids. V lost 4 bases and J lost 1, with 10 bases in between. This CDR3 reads CATSTYPANTEAFF. CDR3 bases: TGTGCCACCAGCACCTATCCCGCGAACACTGAAGCTTTCTTT. Filled out from reference TRBV15 and TRBJ1-1, the complete variable domain reads DAMVIQNPRYQVTQFGKPVTLSCSQTLNHNVMYWYQQKSSQAPKLLFHYYDKDFNNEADTPDNFQSRRPNTSFCFLDIRSPGLGDTAMYLCATSTYPANTEAFFGQGTRLTVV.

This clone appeared a few times. The chain carries TRBV10-3 and TRBJ1-2; D unclear. V was cut by 3 bases and J by 2 bases, with 7 bases left in between. Germline V gene data show CDR1 as ENHRY and CDR2 as SYGVKD. This CDR3 has 13 residues. CDR3 nucleotide sequence: TGTGCCATCAGTGATGGGGAGAACTATGGCTACACCTTC. As protein: CAISDGENYGYTF.

This chain uses TRBV5-6 with TRBJ2-1, with 7 bases identical to TRBD1. This CDR3 has 16 amino acids. The V and J ends lost 3 bases and 6 bases, in that order; junction bases with no gene match: 12. CDR1 SGHDT and CDR2 YYEEEE come from the germline V gene. The CDR3 region has the DNA TGTGCCAGCAGCTCAACTAGACAGGGTCTGGGCAATGAGCAGTTCTTC. Its translation: CASSSTRQGLGNEQFF.

This rearrangement joins TRBV9 to TRBJ2-7, with 7 nucleotides matching TRBD1. Trimming removed 0 bases from V and 6 bases from J; junction bases left unmatched: 6. The CDR3 is 14 residues long. CDR1 and CDR2 (germline): SGDLS, YYNGEE. Here the CDR3 reads CASSVAPGGSEQYF. In nucleotides, the CDR3 is TGTGCCAGCAGCGTAGCTCCAGGGGGTAGCGAGCAGTACTTC.

The chain has TRBV21-1 and TRBJ1-2; the table gives TRBD1 as D, unverified against the DNA. TRBV21-1 is recorded as a pseudogene. This CDR3 contains 15 residues. The CDR3 region is CASSKDHRLSYGYTF. CDR3 DNA: TGTGCCAGCAGCAAAGATCACAGGCTTAGCTATGGCTACACCTTC.

As for this clone: The same CDR3 can be traced to other DNA sequences in this sample. V is TRBV25-1 and J is TRBJ1-2, with no clear D. This CDR3 comprises 14 residues. Germline lookup yields CDR1 MGHDK and CDR2 SYGVNS. The V end lost 2 bases, the J end lost 4 bases, and 11 bases lay between the germline ends. For the CDR3, the DNA is TGTGCCAGCAGTGAACCCGGCAGGACCTATGGCTACACCTTC. The encoded protein is CASSEPGRTYGYTF.

The chain couples TRBV7-3 to TRBJ2-3; possible D gene TRBD1, 6 bases. V lost 2 bases, J lost 2 bases, and 8 bases lay in between. Germline V gene lookup returns CDR1 SGHTA and CDR2 FQGTGA. There are 14 residues in the CDR3. CDR3 in DNA: TGTGCCAGCAGCTTAGGACAGCCCACAGATACGCAGTATTTT. It translates to CASSLGQPTDTQYF.

This chain uses TRBV7-9 with TRBJ2-7, with D perhaps matching TRBD1 (5 bases). Germline-derived CDR1 and CDR2 are SEHNR and FQNEAQ (reference sequence). The V gene lost 1 base and the J gene lost 5 bases, with 12 bases spanning the gap. This CDR3 comprises 14 residues. The CDR3 bases are TGTGCCAGCAGCTTAGGAAGGGGAACCCACGAGCAGTACTTC. This gives the protein CASSLGRGTHEQYF. The full variable domain, with the rest looked up from reference TRBV7-9 and TRBJ2-7, is DTGVSQNPRHKITKRGQNVTFRCDPISEHNRLYWYRQTLGQGPEFLTYFQNEAQLEKSRLLSDRFSAERPKGSFSTLEIQRTEQGDSAMYLCASSLGRGTHEQYFGPGTRLTVT.

The gene calls are TRBV9 and TRBJ2-5, with 13 bases that match TRBD2. This CDR3 has 17 residues. After removal of 4 bases from V and 3 bases from J, the junction contained 9 bases not matched to a gene. CDR1 and CDR2 from the germline V gene are SGDLS and YYNGEE. For the CDR3, the DNA is TGTGCCAGCAGCCTTACTAGCGGGAGGGTGGAAAAAGAGACCCAGTACTTC. Translation gives CASSLTSGRVEKETQYF.

In DNA form, the CDR3 reads TGTGCCAGCAGCTTGTTAGGGGGGGGGACAGATACGCAGTATTTT. It encodes CASSLLGGGTDTQYF. V usage is TRBV5-4 and J usage is TRBJ2-3, with a possible D match to TRBD2 (7 bases). Germline-derived CDR1 and CDR2 are SGHNT and YYREEE (reference sequence). Trimming cost V 1 base and J 3 bases, with 12 bases left between them. This CDR3 has 15 amino acids.

V gene TRBV29-1 combines with J gene TRBJ2-5; D could derive from TRBD1 or TRBD2 (5 bases each). Trimming removed 3 bases from V and 1 base from J, with 12 bases in between. This CDR3 has 14 amino acids. The germline V gene has CDR1 SQVTM and CDR2 ANQGSEA. The CDR3 region has the DNA TGCAGCGTTGATACCGGGACCTCCCAAGAGACCCAGTACTTC. Translated, it gives CSVDTGTSQETQYF.

This rearrangement joins TRBV27 to TRBJ2-7; D not certain. V gave up 0 bases and J gave up 2 bases, with 8 bases separating them. This CDR3 has 14 residues. Germline V gene data show CDR1 as MNHEY and CDR2 as SMNVEV (reference sequence). The CDR3 region is CASSLSWNAYEQYF. The DNA for the CDR3 is TGTGCCAGCAGTTTATCATGGAACGCCTACGAGCAGTACTTC.

This clone was seen a few times. This chain uses TRBV27 with TRBJ2-7; 9 bases line up with TRBD1. Germline trimming cut 7 bases from V and 7 bases from J; bases unmatched to any gene: 8. The CDR3 is 13 amino acids. Germline V lookup: CDR1 MNHEY, CDR2 SMNVEV (reference sequence). CDR3 coding DNA: TGTGCCAGCAAGGGACAGGGACGGGGAGAGCAGTACTTC. Translating it yields CASKGQGRGEQYF.

The chain is built from TRBV7-9 and TRBJ2-4; D ambiguous. The CDR3 has 17 amino acids. Trimming shortened V by 5 bases and J by 1 base, and 18 bases separated the two germline ends. Germline lookup yields CDR1 SEHNR and CDR2 FQNEAQ (reference sequence). CDR3 nucleotide sequence: TGTGCCAGCAGCCCTCTGGACCTTCTGGCGGCCAAAAACATTCAGTACTTC. Its protein product is CASSPLDLLAAKNIQYF.

This chain uses TRBV7-3 with TRBJ2-3; D uncertain. The germline gives CDR1 SGHTA, CDR2 FQGTGA. Trimming left V 0 bases short and J 6 bases short, with 10 bases between. The CDR3 runs 14 residues. The CDR3 loop reads CASSLTPMVDTQYF. The CDR3 DNA reads as TGTGCCAGCAGCTTAACCCCAATGGTGGATACGCAGTATTTT.